The clone carrying this T cell receptor beta chain was observed a few times. Its antigen is undetermined. At one of its ends the junction is not consistent with the germline gene, which may arise from a read error. This record comes from a study of cytomegalovirus exposure and HLA in healthy donors. Study-wide points: Many donors carried some public TCRs, although rarity characterized most TCR sequences. Both high specificity and high sensitivity reportedly marked the classifier's diagnosis of cytomegalovirus status.

Healthy bone marrow donors supplied every sample. Germline V gene data show CDR1 as SGHDT and CDR2 as YYEEEE. The CDR3 contains 11 residues. The study ran its PCR with 60 Vbeta and 13 Jbeta primers. Under the authors' procedure: Approximately 9.9 million shared chains were among the 80 million or so unique TCR beta chains that a later analysis counted. Here immunoSEQ multiplex PCR was the method, and the copy in TCRdb shows in-frame clones only, minus some. Clone size and V and J calls were adopted from that table, with D and trimming inferred from the DNA. Of 130,000 or so clones listed, around 8.5% were seen once; the top ten hold less than 7%.

The chain couples TRBV5-6 to TRBJ1-2; TRBD1 might be the D (5 bases). The sequencing input was PBMCs. This receptor was identified in a man aged 40-55 years in good health and CMV-seronegative. The CDR3 region has the DNA TGTGCCAGCAGGGGGGGGTACGGCTACCCCTTC. Translating gives CASRGGYGYPF. Full variable domain (rest looked up from reference TRBV5-6 and TRBJ1-2): DAGVTQSPTHLIKTRGQQVTLRCSPKSGHDTVSWYQQALGQGPQFIFQYYEEEERQRGNFPDRFSGHQFPNYSSELNVNALLLGDSALYLCASRGGYGYPFGSGTRLTVV.